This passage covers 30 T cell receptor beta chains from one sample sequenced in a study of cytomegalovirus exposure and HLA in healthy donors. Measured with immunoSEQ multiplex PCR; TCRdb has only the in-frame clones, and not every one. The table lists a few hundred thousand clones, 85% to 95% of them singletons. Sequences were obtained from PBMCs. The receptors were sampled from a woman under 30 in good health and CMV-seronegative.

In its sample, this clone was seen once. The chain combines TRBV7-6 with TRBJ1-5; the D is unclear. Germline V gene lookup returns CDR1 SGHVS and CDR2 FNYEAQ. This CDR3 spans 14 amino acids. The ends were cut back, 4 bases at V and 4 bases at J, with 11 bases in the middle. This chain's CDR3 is CASSSVPRNQPQHF. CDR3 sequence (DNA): TGTGCCAGCAGCTCGGTCCCGAGAAATCAGCCCCAGCATTTT.

DNA of the CDR3: TGTGCCAGCAAGGCGGGGCCCGACTATGGCTACACCTTC. Translated: CASKAGPDYGYTF. The chain recombines TRBV2 with TRBJ1-2, with a tentative D call TRBD1 (5 bases). In germline, CDR1 is SNHLY, CDR2 FYNNEI. V was trimmed by 7 bases and J by 3 bases, leaving 12 bases between them. The CDR3 totals 13 residues.

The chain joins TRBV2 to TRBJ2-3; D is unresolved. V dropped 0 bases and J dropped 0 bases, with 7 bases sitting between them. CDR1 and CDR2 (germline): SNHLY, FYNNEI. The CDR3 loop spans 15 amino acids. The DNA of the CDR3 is TGTGCCAGCAGTGAAGCGCTTCGGAGCACAGATACGCAGTATTTT. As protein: CASSEALRSTDTQYF.

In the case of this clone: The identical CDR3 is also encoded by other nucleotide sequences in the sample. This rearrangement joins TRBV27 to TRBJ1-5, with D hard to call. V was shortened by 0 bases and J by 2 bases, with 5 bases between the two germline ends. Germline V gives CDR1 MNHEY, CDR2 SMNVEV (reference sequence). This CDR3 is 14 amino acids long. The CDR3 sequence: CASSLSRGNQPQHF. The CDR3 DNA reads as TGTGCCAGCAGTTTATCGAGGGGCAATCAGCCCCAGCATTTT.

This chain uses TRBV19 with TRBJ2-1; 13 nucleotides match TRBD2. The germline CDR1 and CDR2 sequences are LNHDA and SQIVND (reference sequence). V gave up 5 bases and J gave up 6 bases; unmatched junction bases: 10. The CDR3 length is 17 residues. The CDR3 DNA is TGTGCCAGTAGTGCCTCTACTAGCGGGAGGGCCCCCAATGAGCAGTTCTTC. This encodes CASSASTSGRAPNEQFF.

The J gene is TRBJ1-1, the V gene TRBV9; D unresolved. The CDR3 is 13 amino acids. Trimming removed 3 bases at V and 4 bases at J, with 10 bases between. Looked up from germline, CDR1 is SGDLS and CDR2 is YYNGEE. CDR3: CASSAPGGTEAFF. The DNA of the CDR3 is TGTGCCAGCAGCGCTCCTGGCGGCACTGAAGCTTTCTTT.

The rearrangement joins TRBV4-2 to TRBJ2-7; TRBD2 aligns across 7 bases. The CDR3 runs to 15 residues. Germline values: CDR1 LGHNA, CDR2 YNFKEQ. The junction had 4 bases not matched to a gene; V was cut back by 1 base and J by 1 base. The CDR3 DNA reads TGTGCCAGCAGCCAAGGGGCGGGAGTGTCCTACGAGCAGTACTTC. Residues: CASSQGAGVSYEQYF.

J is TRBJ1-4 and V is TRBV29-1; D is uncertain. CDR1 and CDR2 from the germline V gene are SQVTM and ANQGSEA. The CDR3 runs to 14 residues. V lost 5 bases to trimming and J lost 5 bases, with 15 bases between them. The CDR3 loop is CSVSPSAGNEKLFF. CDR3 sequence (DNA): TGCAGCGTTAGTCCGTCGGCCGGGAATGAAAAACTGTTTTTT. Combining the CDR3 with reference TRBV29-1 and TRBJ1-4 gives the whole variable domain SAVISQKPSRDICQRGTSLTIQCQVDSQVTMMFWYRQQPGQSLTLIATANQGSEATYESGFVIDKFPISRPNLTFSTLTVSNMSPEDSSIYLCSVSPSAGNEKLFFGSGTQLSVL.

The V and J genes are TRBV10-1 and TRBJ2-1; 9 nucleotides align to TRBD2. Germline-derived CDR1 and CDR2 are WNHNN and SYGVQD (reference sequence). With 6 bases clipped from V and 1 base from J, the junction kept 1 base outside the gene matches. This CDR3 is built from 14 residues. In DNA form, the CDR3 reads TGCGCCAGCAGAAGCGGGAGGTCCTACAATGAGCAGTTCTTC. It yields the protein CASRSGRSYNEQFF.

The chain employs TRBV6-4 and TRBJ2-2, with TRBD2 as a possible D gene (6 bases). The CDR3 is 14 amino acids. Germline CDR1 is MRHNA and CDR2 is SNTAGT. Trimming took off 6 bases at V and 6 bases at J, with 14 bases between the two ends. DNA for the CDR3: TGTGCCAGCAGGCCGGAGGGGCTCCCCGGGGAGCTGTTTTTT. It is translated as CASRPEGLPGELFF.

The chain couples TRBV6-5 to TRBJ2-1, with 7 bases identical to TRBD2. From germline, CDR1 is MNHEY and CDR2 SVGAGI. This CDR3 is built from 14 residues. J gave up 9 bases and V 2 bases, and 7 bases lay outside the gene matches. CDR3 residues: CASSYGGRATEQFF. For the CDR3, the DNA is TGTGCCAGCAGTTACGGTGGGAGGGCCACTGAGCAGTTCTTC.

The CDR3 here is CASSPILTGQITYEQYF. CDR3 coding DNA: TGTGCCAGCTCACCTATCTTAACGGGACAGATAACCTACGAGCAGTACTTC. V usage is TRBV18 and J usage is TRBJ2-7, with 7 positions matching TRBD1. With 3 bases clipped from V and 2 bases from J, the junction kept 13 bases outside the gene matches. Germline CDR1 KGHSH, CDR2 LQKENI. The CDR3 length is 17 residues.

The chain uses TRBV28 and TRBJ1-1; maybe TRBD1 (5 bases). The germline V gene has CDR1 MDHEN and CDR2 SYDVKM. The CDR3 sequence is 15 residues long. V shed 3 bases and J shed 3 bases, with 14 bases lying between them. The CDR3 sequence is CASSFRGLAYTEAFF. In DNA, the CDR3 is TGTGCCAGCAGTTTCCGGGGGTTGGCGTACACTGAAGCTTTCTTT. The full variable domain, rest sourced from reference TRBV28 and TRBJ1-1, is DVKVTQSSRYLVKRTGEKVFLECVQDMDHENMFWYRQDPGLGLRLIYFSYDVKMKEKGDIPEGYSVSREKKERFSLILESASTNQTSMYLCASSFRGLAYTEAFFGQGTRLTVV.

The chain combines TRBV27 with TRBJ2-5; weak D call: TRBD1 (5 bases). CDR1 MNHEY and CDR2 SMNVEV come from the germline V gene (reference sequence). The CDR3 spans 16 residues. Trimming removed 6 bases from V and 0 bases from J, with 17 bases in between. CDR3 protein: CASRAQGFKYQETQYF. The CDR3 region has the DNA TGTGCCAGCAGGGCCCAGGGTTTCAAGTACCAAGAGACCCAGTACTTC.

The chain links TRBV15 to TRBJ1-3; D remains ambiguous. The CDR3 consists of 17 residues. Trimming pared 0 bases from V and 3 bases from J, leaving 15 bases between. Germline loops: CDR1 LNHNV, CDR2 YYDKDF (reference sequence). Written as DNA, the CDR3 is TGTGCCACCAGCAGAGATCTTGGAAGGAGCCATGGAAACACCATATATTTT. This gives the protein CATSRDLGRSHGNTIYF.

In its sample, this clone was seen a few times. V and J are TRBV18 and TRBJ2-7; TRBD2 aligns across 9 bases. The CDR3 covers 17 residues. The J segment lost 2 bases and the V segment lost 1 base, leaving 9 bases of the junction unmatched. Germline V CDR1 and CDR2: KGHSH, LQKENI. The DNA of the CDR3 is TGTGCCAGCTCACCACTCGGGCCTAGCGGGAATACCTACGAGCAGTACTTC. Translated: CASSPLGPSGNTYEQYF.

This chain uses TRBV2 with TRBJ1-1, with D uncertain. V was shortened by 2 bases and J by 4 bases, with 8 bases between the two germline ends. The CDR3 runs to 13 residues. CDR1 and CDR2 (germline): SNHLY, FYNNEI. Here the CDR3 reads CASSESGSTEAFF. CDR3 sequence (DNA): TGTGCCAGCAGTGAATCGGGGAGCACTGAAGCTTTCTTT.

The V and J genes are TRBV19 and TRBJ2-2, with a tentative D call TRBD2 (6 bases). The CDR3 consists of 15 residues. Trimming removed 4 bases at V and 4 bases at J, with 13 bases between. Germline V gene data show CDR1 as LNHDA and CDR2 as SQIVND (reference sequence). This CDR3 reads CASSRVAATTGELFF. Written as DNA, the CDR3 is TGTGCCAGTAGTAGGGTAGCGGCTACCACCGGGGAGCTGTTTTTT.

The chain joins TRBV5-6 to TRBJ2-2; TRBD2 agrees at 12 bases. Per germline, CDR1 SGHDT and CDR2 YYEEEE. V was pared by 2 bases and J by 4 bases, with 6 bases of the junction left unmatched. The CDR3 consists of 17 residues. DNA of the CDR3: TGTGCCAGCAGCTTTAAACTAGCGGGAGGACCCACCGGGGAGCTGTTTTTT. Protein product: CASSFKLAGGPTGELFF.

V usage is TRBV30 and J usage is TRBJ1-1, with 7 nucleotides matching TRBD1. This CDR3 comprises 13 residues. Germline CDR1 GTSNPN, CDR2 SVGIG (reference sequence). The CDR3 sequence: CARTGVMNTEAFF. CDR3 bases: TGTGCTCGAACAGGGGTCATGAACACTGAAGCTTTCTTT.

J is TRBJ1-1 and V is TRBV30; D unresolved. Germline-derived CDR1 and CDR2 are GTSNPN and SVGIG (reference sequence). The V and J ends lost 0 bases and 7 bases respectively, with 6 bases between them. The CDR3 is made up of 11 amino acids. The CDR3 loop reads CAWSVQVEAFF. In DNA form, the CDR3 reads TGTGCCTGGAGTGTACAAGTTGAAGCTTTCTTT.

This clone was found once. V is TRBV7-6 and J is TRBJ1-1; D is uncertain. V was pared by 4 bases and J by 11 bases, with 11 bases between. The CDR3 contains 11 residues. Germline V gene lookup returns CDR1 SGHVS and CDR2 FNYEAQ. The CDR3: CASSSAQWAFF. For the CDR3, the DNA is TGTGCCAGCAGCTCCGCCCAGTGGGCTTTCTTT.

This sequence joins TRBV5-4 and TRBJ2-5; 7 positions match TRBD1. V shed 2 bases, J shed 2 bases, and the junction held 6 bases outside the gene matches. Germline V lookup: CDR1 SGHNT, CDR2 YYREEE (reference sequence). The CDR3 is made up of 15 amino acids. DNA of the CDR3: TGTGCCAGCAGCTTAGGGCACAGGGGACAAGAGACCCAGTACTTC. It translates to CASSLGHRGQETQYF.

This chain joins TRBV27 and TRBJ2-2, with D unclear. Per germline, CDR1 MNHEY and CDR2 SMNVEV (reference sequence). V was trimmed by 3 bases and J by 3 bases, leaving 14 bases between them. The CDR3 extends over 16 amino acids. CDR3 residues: CASSFLLADYTGELFF. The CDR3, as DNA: TGTGCCAGCAGTTTCCTGCTGGCAGACTACACCGGGGAGCTGTTTTTT.

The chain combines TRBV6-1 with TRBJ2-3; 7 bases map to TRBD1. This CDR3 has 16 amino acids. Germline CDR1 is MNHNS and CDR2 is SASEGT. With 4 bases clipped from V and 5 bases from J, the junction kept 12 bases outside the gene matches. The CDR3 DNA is TGTGCCAGCAGTGTTTTTGTGGGACAGCCAAGAGATACGCAGTATTTT. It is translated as CASSVFVGQPRDTQYF.

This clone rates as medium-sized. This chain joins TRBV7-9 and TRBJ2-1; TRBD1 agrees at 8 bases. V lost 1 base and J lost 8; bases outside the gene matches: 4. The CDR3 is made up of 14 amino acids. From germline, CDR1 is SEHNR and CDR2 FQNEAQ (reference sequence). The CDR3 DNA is TGTGCCAGCAGCTTAGGGGCAGGGGGCCATGAGCAGTTCTTC. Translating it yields CASSLGAGGHEQFF.

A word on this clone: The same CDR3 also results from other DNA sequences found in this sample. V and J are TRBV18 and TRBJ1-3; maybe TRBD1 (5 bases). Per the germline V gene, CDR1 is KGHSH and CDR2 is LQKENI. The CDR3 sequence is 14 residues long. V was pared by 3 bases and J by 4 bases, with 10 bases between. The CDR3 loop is CASSPGGTGNTIYF. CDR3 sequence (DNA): TGTGCCAGCTCACCGGGGGGAACCGGAAACACCATATATTTT. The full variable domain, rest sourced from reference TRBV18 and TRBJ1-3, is NAGVMQNPRHLVRRRGQEARLRCSPMKGHSHVYWYRQLPEEGLKFMVYLQKENIIDESGMPKERFSAEFPKEGPSILRIQQVVRGDSAAYFCASSPGGTGNTIYFGEGSWLTVV.

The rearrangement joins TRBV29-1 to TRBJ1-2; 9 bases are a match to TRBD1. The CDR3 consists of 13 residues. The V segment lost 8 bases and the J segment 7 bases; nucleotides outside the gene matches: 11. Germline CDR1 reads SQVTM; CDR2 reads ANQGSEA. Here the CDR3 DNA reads TGCAGCATAAGGGGACAGGGTCTCGCTGGCTACACCTTC. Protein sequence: CSIRGQGLAGYTF.

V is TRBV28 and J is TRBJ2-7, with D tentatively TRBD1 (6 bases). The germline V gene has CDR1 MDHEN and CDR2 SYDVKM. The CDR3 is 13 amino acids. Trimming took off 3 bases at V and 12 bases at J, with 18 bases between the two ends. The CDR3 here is CASSLDSPLGGYF. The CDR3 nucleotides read TGTGCCAGCAGTTTGGACAGCCCCCTCGGAGGGTACTTC.

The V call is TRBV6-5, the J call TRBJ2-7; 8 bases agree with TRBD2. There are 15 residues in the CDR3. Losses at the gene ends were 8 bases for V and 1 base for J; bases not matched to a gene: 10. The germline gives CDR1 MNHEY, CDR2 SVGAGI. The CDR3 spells CASRKTSGNSYEQYF. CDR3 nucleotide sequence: TGTGCCAGCCGGAAAACTAGCGGAAATTCCTACGAGCAGTACTTC.